This T cell receptor beta chain comes out of a study of T cell repertoires in cytomegalovirus infection. A single record per CDR3 protein comes from TCRdb applying MiXCR to the reads. Of around 340,000 distinct CDR3 sequences listed, about 28% were seen once; the top ten hold about 19%. With respect to this clonotype: Its antigen remains unidentified.

The clonotype comes from a human donor in good health (CMV status not recorded). Some clones in this sample may be carry-over from other donors' samples. The input for sequencing was cultured PBMCs, taken from culture after CMV antigen stimulation.

The CDR3 bases are TGTGCCAGCAGCTTAACTAGTTCGGAGACCCAGTACTTC. Its translation: CASSLTSSETQYF. The chain combines TRBV7-3 with TRBJ2-5; the D is unclear. The germline CDR1 and CDR2 sequences are SGHTA and FQGTGA. V was cut by 0 bases and J by 5 bases, with 7 bases left in between. The CDR3 spans 13 residues. Drawing the rest from reference TRBV7-3 and TRBJ2-5, the complete variable domain is GAGVSQTPSNKVTEKGKYVELRCDPISGHTALYWYRQSLGQGPEFLIYFQGTGAADDSGLPNDRFFAVRPEGSVSTLKIQRTERGDSAVYLCASSLTSSETQYFGPGTRLLVL.